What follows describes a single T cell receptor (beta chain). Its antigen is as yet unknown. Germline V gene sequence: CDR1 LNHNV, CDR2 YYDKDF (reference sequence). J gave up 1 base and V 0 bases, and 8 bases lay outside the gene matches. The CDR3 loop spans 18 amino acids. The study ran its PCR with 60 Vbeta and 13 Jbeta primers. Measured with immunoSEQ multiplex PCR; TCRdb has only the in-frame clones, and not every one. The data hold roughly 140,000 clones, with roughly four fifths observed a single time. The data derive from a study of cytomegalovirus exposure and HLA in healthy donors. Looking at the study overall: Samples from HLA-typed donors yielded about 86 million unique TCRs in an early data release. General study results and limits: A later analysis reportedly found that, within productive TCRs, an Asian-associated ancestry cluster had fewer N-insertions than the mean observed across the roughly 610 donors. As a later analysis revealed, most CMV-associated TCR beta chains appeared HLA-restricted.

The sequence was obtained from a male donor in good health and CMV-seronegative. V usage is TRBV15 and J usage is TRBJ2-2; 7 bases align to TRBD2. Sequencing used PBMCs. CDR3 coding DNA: TGTGCCACCAGCAGAGATCCGCCCGAGCGGGGGAACACCGGGGAGCTGTTTTTT. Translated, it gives CATSRDPPERGNTGELFF.